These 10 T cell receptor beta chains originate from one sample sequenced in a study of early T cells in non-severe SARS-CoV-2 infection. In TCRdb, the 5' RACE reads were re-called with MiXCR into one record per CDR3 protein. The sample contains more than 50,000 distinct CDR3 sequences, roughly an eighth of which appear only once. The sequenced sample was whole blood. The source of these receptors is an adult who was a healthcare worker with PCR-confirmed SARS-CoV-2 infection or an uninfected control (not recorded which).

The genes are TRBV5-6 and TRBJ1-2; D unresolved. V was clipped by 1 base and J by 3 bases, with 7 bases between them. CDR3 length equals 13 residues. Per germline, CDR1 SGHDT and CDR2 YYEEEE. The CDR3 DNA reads TGTGCCAGCAGCTTGAGGCTGGACTATGGCTACACCTTC. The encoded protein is CASSLRLDYGYTF. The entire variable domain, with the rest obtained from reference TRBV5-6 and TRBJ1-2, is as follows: DAGVTQSPTHLIKTRGQQVTLRCSPKSGHDTVSWYQQALGQGPQFIFQYYEEEERQRGNFPDRFSGHQFPNYSSELNVNALLLGDSALYLCASSLRLDYGYTFGSGTRLTVV.

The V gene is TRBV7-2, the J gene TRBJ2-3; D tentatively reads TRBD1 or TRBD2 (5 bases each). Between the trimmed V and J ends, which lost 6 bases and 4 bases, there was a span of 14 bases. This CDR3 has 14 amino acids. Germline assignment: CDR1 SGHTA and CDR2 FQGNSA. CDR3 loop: CASRRGPAADTQYF. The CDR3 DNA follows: TGTGCCAGCAGACGGGGCCCGGCGGCAGATACGCAGTATTTT.

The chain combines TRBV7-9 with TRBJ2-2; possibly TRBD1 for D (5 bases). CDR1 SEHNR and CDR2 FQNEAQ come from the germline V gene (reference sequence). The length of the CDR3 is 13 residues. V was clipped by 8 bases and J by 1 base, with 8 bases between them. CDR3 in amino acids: CASRQGNTGELFF. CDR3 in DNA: TGTGCCAGCCGGCAGGGGAACACCGGGGAGCTGTTTTTT.

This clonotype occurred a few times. CDR3 in amino acids: CSVGGLGNTDTQYF. The CDR3 bases are TGCAGCGTTGGAGGGTTAGGGAACACAGATACGCAGTATTTT. V and J are TRBV29-1 and TRBJ2-3; D may be TRBD2 (5 bases). The CDR3 is 14 amino acids. Per the germline V gene, CDR1 is SQVTM and CDR2 is ANQGSEA. The V and J ends lost 4 bases and 2 bases respectively, with 13 bases between them.

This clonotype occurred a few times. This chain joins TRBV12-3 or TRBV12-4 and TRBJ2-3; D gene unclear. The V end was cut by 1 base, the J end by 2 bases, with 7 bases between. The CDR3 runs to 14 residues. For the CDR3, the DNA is TGTGCCAGCAGTTTAGATCAGACCACAGATACGCAGTATTTT. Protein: CASSLDQTTDTQYF.

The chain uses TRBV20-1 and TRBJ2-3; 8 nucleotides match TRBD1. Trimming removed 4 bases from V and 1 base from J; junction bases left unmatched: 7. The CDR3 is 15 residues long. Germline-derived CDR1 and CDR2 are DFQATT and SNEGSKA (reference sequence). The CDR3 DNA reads TGCAGTGCTACCTACAGGGGGTTCGGCACAGATACGCAGTATTTT. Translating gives CSATYRGFGTDTQYF.

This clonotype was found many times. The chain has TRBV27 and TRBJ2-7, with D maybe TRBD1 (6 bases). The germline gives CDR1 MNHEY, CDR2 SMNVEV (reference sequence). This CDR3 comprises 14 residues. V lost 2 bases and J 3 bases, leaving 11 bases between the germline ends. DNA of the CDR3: TGTGCCAGCAGTTTAGGACAAGGGGGCTACGAGCAGTACTTC. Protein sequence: CASSLGQGGYEQYF.

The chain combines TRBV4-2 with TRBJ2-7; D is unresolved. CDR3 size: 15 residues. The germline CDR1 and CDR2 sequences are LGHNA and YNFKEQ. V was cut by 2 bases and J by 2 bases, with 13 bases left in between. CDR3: CASSQTWTDTYEQYF. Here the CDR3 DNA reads TGTGCCAGCAGCCAAACCTGGACGGATACCTACGAGCAGTACTTC.

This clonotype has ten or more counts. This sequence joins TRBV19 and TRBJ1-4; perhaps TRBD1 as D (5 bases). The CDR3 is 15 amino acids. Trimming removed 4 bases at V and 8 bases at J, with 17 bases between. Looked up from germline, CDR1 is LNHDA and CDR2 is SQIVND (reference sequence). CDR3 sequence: CASSRAGTLGEKLFF. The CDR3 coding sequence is TGTGCCAGTAGTAGAGCCGGGACTCTGGGGGAAAAACTGTTTTTT.

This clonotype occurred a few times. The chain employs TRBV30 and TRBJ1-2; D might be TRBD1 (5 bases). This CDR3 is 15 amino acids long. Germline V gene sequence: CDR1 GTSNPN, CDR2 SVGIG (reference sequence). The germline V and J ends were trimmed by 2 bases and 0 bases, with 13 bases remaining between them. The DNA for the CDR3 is TGTGCCTGGAGTCCCGGGGCAGGGCCTAACTATGGCTACACCTTC. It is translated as CAWSPGAGPNYGYTF.